Below, 29 T cell receptor beta chains from the same sample are listed, as sequenced in a study of siplizumab effects on memory and regulatory T cells. The table came from immunoSEQ multiplex PCR; TCRdb's copy has only in-frame clones and leaves some out. Of approximately 97,000 clones in the sample, roughly 90% are singletons; the top ten hold approximately 1.2%. Sequenced sample: CD4+ T cells sorted from blood. The receptor source for this set is a human donor in good health.

The chain recombines TRBV15 with TRBJ2-5; D is tentatively TRBD1 or TRBD2 (6 bases each). The V gene lost 0 bases and the J gene lost 4 bases, with 15 bases spanning the gap. There are 16 residues in the CDR3. Germline CDR1 reads LNHNV; CDR2 reads YYDKDF (reference sequence). The CDR3 DNA reads as TGTGCCACCAGCAGAGATGCTACGAGGGGGGCAGAGACCCAGTACTTC. It yields the protein CATSRDATRGAETQYF.

This clone was counted once. The CDR3 DNA sequence: TGTGCCAGCCCCGACAGGGCGGCCGGGGAGCTGTTTTTT. This sequence encodes CASPDRAAGELFF. The chain recombines TRBV6-1 with TRBJ2-2, with 7 nucleotides matching TRBD1. With 8 bases clipped from V and 6 bases from J, the junction kept 6 bases outside the gene matches. The germline CDR1 and CDR2 sequences are MNHNS and SASEGT. The CDR3 extends over 13 amino acids.

This clone was picked up one time. V and J are TRBV6-6 and TRBJ2-7; D gene unclear. CDR3 length equals 15 residues. With 2 bases removed from V and 5 bases from J, the gap between germline ends came to 16 bases. Germline CDR1 reads MNHNY; CDR2 reads SVGAGI (reference sequence). Here the CDR3 DNA reads TGTGCCAGCAGTTACCGGCATCCAAGCCCCCACGAGCAGTACTTC. Amino acids: CASSYRHPSPHEQYF.

The V gene is TRBV5-1, the J gene TRBJ2-2; D unclear. V lost 2 bases, J lost 7 bases, and 12 bases lay in between. The CDR3 extends over 14 amino acids. The germline gives CDR1 SGHRS, CDR2 YFSETQ. The CDR3 bases are TGCGCCAGCAGCTTATTGGAAGGTATCGGGGAGCTGTTTTTT. The encoded protein is CASSLLEGIGELFF. The complete variable domain, with remaining parts taken from reference TRBV5-1 and TRBJ2-2, reads KAGVTQTPRYLIKTRGQQVTLSCSPISGHRSVSWYQQTPGQGLQFLFEYFSETQRNKGNFPGRFSGRQFSNSRSEMNVSTLELGDSALYLCASSLLEGIGELFFGEGSRLTVL.

The chain joins TRBV7-3 to TRBJ1-1; 7 positions agree with TRBD1. The CDR3 consists of 14 residues. Trimming took 6 bases from V and 4 from J; bases not matched to a gene: 8. Germline V gives CDR1 SGHTA, CDR2 FQGTGA. CDR3 loop: CASSHTGEGTEAFF. The CDR3 DNA follows: TGTGCCAGCAGTCACACAGGGGAGGGCACTGAAGCTTTCTTT.

V and J are TRBV2 and TRBJ2-3; tentatively, D is TRBD1 (6 bases). The CDR3 is 15 amino acids. Germline CDR1 SNHLY, CDR2 FYNNEI. Between the trimmed V and J ends, which lost 5 bases and 0 bases, there was a span of 12 bases. The CDR3, as DNA: TGTGCCAGCAGTCAACAGGGCTTAAGCACAGATACGCAGTATTTT. It codes for CASSQQGLSTDTQYF.

The chain's CDR3 is CASSLARSGELFF. For the CDR3, the DNA is TGTGCCAGCAGCTTGGCTCGGTCCGGGGAGCTGTTTTTT. V and J are TRBV5-4 and TRBJ2-2, with no clear D. Looked up from germline, CDR1 is SGHNT and CDR2 is YYREEE (reference sequence). This CDR3 has 13 amino acids. The ends were cut back, 0 bases at V and 6 bases at J, with 6 bases in the middle.

J is TRBJ2-1 and V is TRBV29-1; a weak D match, TRBD2 (6 bases). The CDR3 consists of 14 residues. In germline, CDR1 is SQVTM, CDR2 ANQGSEA. Trimming removed 7 bases from V and 0 bases from J, with 13 bases in between. DNA of the CDR3: TGCAGCGGACGGGGGTCAAGCTCCTACAATGAGCAGTTCTTC. It encodes CSGRGSSSYNEQFF.

The chain couples TRBV20-1 to TRBJ2-7, with no clear D. The germline CDR1 and CDR2 sequences are DFQATT and SNEGSKA (reference sequence). This CDR3 spans 11 amino acids. V lost 3 bases and J lost 4, with 7 bases in between. The chain's CDR3 is CSARDIYEQYF. CDR3 nucleotides: TGCAGTGCTAGGGATATTTACGAGCAGTACTTC.

The chain recombines TRBV30 with TRBJ1-5; no clear D. V was trimmed by 3 bases and J by 5 bases, leaving 17 bases between them. Germline lookup yields CDR1 GTSNPN and CDR2 SVGIG (reference sequence). The CDR3 sequence is 15 residues long. The CDR3 loop reads CAWSGRAQLDQPQHF. CDR3 sequence (DNA): TGTGCCTGGAGCGGCCGGGCCCAACTAGATCAGCCCCAGCATTTT. Full variable domain (missing parts from reference TRBV30 and TRBJ1-5): SQTIHQWPATLVQPVGSPLSLECTVEGTSNPNLYWYRQAAGRGLQLLFYSVGIGQISSEVPQNLSASRPQDRQFILSSKKLLLSDSGFYLCAWSGRAQLDQPQHFGDGTRLSIL.

This sequence joins TRBV6-4 and TRBJ2-2, with D possibly TRBD2 on 6 matching bases. Germline loops: CDR1 MRHNA, CDR2 SNTAGT. The ends were cut back, 6 bases at V and 5 bases at J, with 25 bases in the middle. The CDR3 sequence is 18 residues long. This chain's CDR3 is CASSPWIAEQVVTGELFF. The CDR3 DNA is TGTGCCAGCAGCCCCTGGATAGCGGAGCAAGTAGTTACCGGGGAGCTGTTTTTT.

This sequence joins TRBV7-9 and TRBJ1-4; D is unclear. Trimming cost V 5 bases and J 1 base, with 14 bases left between them. CDR3 length: 16 residues. Germline V gene sequence: CDR1 SEHNR, CDR2 FQNEAQ (reference sequence). The CDR3, as DNA: TGTGCCAGCAGCCGTAGCGGGCACAGAACTAATGAAAAACTGTTTTTT. This codes for CASSRSGHRTNEKLFF. Combining the CDR3 with reference TRBV7-9 and TRBJ1-4 gives the whole variable domain DTGVSQNPRHKITKRGQNVTFRCDPISEHNRLYWYRQTLGQGPEFLTYFQNEAQLEKSRLLSDRFSAERPKGSFSTLEIQRTEQGDSAMYLCASSRSGHRTNEKLFFGSGTQLSVL.

The rearrangement uses TRBV30 and TRBJ2-1; the D gene could be TRBD1 or TRBD2 (5 bases each). This CDR3 spans 15 amino acids. Germline CDR1 reads GTSNPN; CDR2 reads SVGIG (reference sequence). V was pared by 0 bases and J by 7 bases, with 16 bases between. The CDR3, as DNA: TGTGCCTGGAGTGTAAAATGGGGCGCGGGTAATGAGCAGTTCTTC. Encoded protein: CAWSVKWGAGNEQFF.

The rearrangement links TRBV7-3 to TRBJ2-1, with 11 bases that match TRBD2. The CDR3 has 15 amino acids. V gave up 4 bases and J gave up 7 bases; unmatched junction bases: 6. Germline assignment: CDR1 SGHTA and CDR2 FQGTGA. The CDR3 region has the DNA TGTGCCAGCAGCTCGGGACTAGCGGAGGGGAATGAGCAGTTCTTC. Its protein is CASSSGLAEGNEQFF. Based on the CDR3 plus reference TRBV7-3 and TRBJ2-1, the full variable domain is GAGVSQTPSNKVTEKGKYVELRCDPISGHTALYWYRQSLGQGPEFLIYFQGTGAADDSGLPNDRFFAVRPEGSVSTLKIQRTERGDSAVYLCASSSGLAEGNEQFFGPGTRLTVL.

This clone appeared once. The chain links TRBV5-1 to TRBJ1-2, with a weak D call TRBD1 (5 bases). Deletions cut 0 bases from V and 4 bases from J, with 13 bases between. CDR1 and CDR2 (germline): SGHRS, YFSETQ. CDR3 length: 15 amino acids. CDR3 sequence (DNA): TGCGCCAGCAGCTTGGCCGGGGGTGCGGGCTATGGCTACACCTTC. This sequence encodes CASSLAGGAGYGYTF.

CDR3 in DNA: TGTGCCAGCAGTTACGGGACGCGGTTCCACAATGAGCAGTTCTTC. Its translation is CASSYGTRFHNEQFF. This chain links TRBV6-5 with TRBJ2-1; D might be TRBD1 or TRBD2, each matching 5 bases. CDR3 length equals 15 residues. Trimming shortened V by 2 bases and J by 5 bases, and 13 bases separated the two germline ends. Germline loops: CDR1 MNHEY, CDR2 SVGAGI.

The rearrangement joins TRBV7-9 to TRBJ2-2; the match to TRBD1 covers 7 bases. Germline V gene lookup returns CDR1 SEHNR and CDR2 FQNEAQ (reference sequence). The V gene end was trimmed by 2 bases and the J gene end by 3 bases; junction bases not matched to a gene: 6. The CDR3 has 16 residues. CDR3 sequence reads: CASSLSFTGDTGELFF. The CDR3 region has the DNA TGTGCCAGCAGCTTAAGCTTTACAGGGGACACCGGGGAGCTGTTTTTT.

The V and J genes are TRBV29-1 and TRBJ2-1; tentatively, D is TRBD2 (5 bases). Germline V gene data show CDR1 as SQVTM and CDR2 as ANQGSEA. This CDR3 has 14 residues. V lost 6 bases, J lost 7 bases, and 19 bases lay in between. As DNA, the CDR3 is TGCAGCGTCGGACTCCGTCTTTCAGGAAATGAGCAGTTCTTC. Translation: CSVGLRLSGNEQFF.

The V and J genes are TRBV10-1 and TRBJ2-5; 9 nucleotides match TRBD1. V dropped 7 bases and J dropped 5; count of bases not matched to a gene: 5. Per the germline V gene, CDR1 is WNHNN and CDR2 is SYGVQD (reference sequence). This CDR3 has 13 amino acids. CDR3 bases: TGCGCCAGCAAAGGGACAGGGTCGGAGACCCAGTACTTC. This gives the protein CASKGTGSETQYF.

J is TRBJ1-3 and V is TRBV11-2; D is uncertain. Germline CDR1 SGHAT, CDR2 FQNNGV. The CDR3 runs 13 residues. V was cut by 7 bases and J by 11 bases, with 18 bases left in between. The DNA of the CDR3 is TGTGCCAGCAACTCAAGGTGGGCCACCGCCATATATTTT. This codes for CASNSRWATAIYF.

V and J are TRBV28 and TRBJ2-2; 9 bases map to TRBD1. The trim removed 1 base at V and 5 bases at J, leaving 5 bases unmatched. Germline V lookup: CDR1 MDHEN, CDR2 SYDVKM. This CDR3 spans 16 amino acids. CDR3 sequence: CASSLSGQGRTGELFF. For the CDR3, the DNA is TGTGCCAGCAGTTTATCGGGACAGGGAAGAACCGGGGAGCTGTTTTTT.

The chain employs TRBV5-6 and TRBJ2-1; 9 bases are a match to TRBD1. This CDR3 contains 15 residues. With V trimmed by 4 bases and J by 7 bases, 9 bases remained unmatched. Per germline, CDR1 SGHDT and CDR2 YYEEEE. CDR3 bases: TGTGCCAGCAGCCTAATCGGGACAGGGAAAAATGAGCAGTTCTTC. Translating gives CASSLIGTGKNEQFF.

The chain recombines TRBV6-1 with TRBJ2-7; 11 bases agree with TRBD2. CDR1 and CDR2 (germline): MNHNS, SASEGT. The V gene end was trimmed by 2 bases and the J gene end by 7 bases; junction bases not matched to a gene: 4. The length of the CDR3 is 14 residues. The DNA for the CDR3 is TGTGCCAGCAGTGAATGGCTAGCGGGAGGAGAGCAGTACTTC. Its protein is CASSEWLAGGEQYF.

Only a few counts were recorded for this clone. The V call is TRBV6-1, the J call TRBJ2-2; possibly TRBD1 or TRBD2 for D (5 bases each). The CDR3 extends over 16 amino acids. The V gene's germline CDR1 is MNHNS and CDR2 SASEGT. Trimming took off 4 bases at V and 5 bases at J, with 17 bases between the two ends. In DNA form, the CDR3 reads TGTGCCAGCAGTGGGACTCGGGCCCCAGGGACCGGGGAGCTGTTTTTT. Its protein is CASSGTRAPGTGELFF.

This chain connects TRBV29-1 to TRBJ2-6; no reliable D call. There are 15 residues in the CDR3. The germline V gene has CDR1 SQVTM and CDR2 ANQGSEA. V was clipped by 2 bases and J by 1 base, with 9 bases between them. In DNA form, the CDR3 reads TGCAGCGTTGAATTTTTGGTGTCTGGGGCCAACGTCCTGACTTTC. It yields the protein CSVEFLVSGANVLTF. Based on the CDR3 plus reference TRBV29-1 and TRBJ2-6, the full variable domain is SAVISQKPSRDICQRGTSLTIQCQVDSQVTMMFWYRQQPGQSLTLIATANQGSEATYESGFVIDKFPISRPNLTFSTLTVSNMSPEDSSIYLCSVEFLVSGANVLTFGAGSRLTVL.

V usage is TRBV11-2 and J usage is TRBJ2-5, with D unclear. The J call may be mistaken, given a closer DNA end match to TRBJ2-7. The CDR3 extends over 14 amino acids. The germline CDR1 and CDR2 sequences are SGHAT and FQNNGV. In nucleotides, the CDR3 is TGTGCCAGCAGCTCTCTTCGAAACAATTACGAGCAGTACTTC. This translates into CASSSLRNNYEQYF.

Remarks on this clone: A junction end diverges from the germline sequence, so it may reflect a read error. The J gene is TRBJ2-7, the V gene TRBV30; D may be TRBD1 or TRBD2 (5 bases each). This CDR3 has 13 amino acids. Germline V gene lookup returns CDR1 GTSNPN and CDR2 SVGIG (reference sequence). Written as DNA, the CDR3 is TGTGCCTGGCAAGAGTGGGGGAAGGGACCGCGTGGTTTC. Its translation is CAWQEWGKGPRGF.

The V call is TRBV14, the J call TRBJ2-1; a weak D match, TRBD2 (6 bases). This CDR3 is built from 17 residues. V was trimmed by 1 base and J by 4 bases, leaving 17 bases between them. In germline, CDR1 is SGHDN, CDR2 FVKESK. CDR3 in amino acids: CASSQGLAARPYNEQFF. DNA for the CDR3: TGTGCCAGCAGCCAAGGGTTAGCGGCCCGTCCTTACAATGAGCAGTTCTTC.

The rearrangement joins TRBV19 to TRBJ1-2; D gene ambiguous. The CDR3 loop spans 14 amino acids. CDR1 and CDR2 (germline): LNHDA, SQIVND (reference sequence). Trimming removed 8 bases at V and 6 bases at J, with 19 bases between. The CDR3 sequence is CASLDRSETDGYTF. DNA for the CDR3: TGTGCCAGTTTAGACCGGTCCGAAACGGATGGCTACACCTTC.